Included here is one T cell receptor (beta chain) sequence, with context. The sample is drawn from a study of blood T cell repertoires in COVID-19. Across the study: From T cells, B-cell-depleted T cells, or PBMCs came the material, which was cDNA or gDNA.

Method: immunoSEQ multiplex PCR; TCRdb's copy keeps in-frame clones and lacks some. The sample carries about 35,000 clones, roughly 85% recorded once. After removal of 11 bases from V and 9 bases from J, the junction contained 12 bases not matched to a gene. Per germline, CDR1 SNHLY and CDR2 FYNNEI. The CDR3 is 13 amino acids. Sequencing used peripheral blood. The J gene is TRBJ2-1, the V gene TRBV2, with 8 bases aligning to TRBD1. This clonotype was sampled from a man aged 50-60 years with acute or convalescent COVID-19. The CDR3 reads CAAQGAGQAEQFF. The DNA of the CDR3 is TGTGCCGCCCAGGGGGCGGGACAGGCTGAGCAGTTCTTC.